This T cell receptor beta chain is from a study of PD-L1 blockade in urothelial cancer. From germline, CDR1 is MNHEY and CDR2 SMNVEV (reference sequence). There are 15 residues in the CDR3. V lost 3 bases and J 4 bases, leaving 16 bases between the germline ends. This clone was seen only once. TCRdb's copy holds only in-frame clones and misses some; the assay was immunoSEQ multiplex PCR. The sample carries tens of thousands of clones, roughly 84% recorded once. Described time point: peripheral blood 6 weeks after treatment start. The chain combines TRBV27 with TRBJ2-7; the D gene is possibly TRBD1 (5 bases). This sample comprised PBMCs, obtained around atezolizumab (anti-PD-L1) treatment. The TCR sequence derives from a man in his fifties with urothelial cancer. The CDR3 region is CASSFFAGWKYEQYF. DNA for the CDR3: TGTGCCAGCAGTTTCTTCGCAGGGTGGAAATACGAGCAGTACTTC.